Listed here is a single TCR beta chain. This sample was included in a study of technical replicates of blood from a few donors. Sequencing was performed with immunoSEQ multiplex PCR; in TCRdb, only in-frame clones are kept and a portion is missing. Among around 83,000 clones listed, roughly 92% were seen once. Specimen: T cells isolated from PBMCs. The receptor's source is a human donor in good health.

The CDR3 reads CASAQGGFIATNEKLFF. The CDR3 nucleotides read TGTGCCAGCGCTCAGGGGGGATTTATTGCAACTAATGAAAAACTGTTTTTT. V is TRBV2 and J is TRBJ1-4; the match to TRBD1 covers 7 bases. The CDR3 has 17 amino acids. From germline, CDR1 is SNHLY and CDR2 FYNNEI. The V and J ends lost 8 bases and 0 bases, in that order; junction bases with no gene match: 12.